This TCR beta chain was retrieved from a study of T cell repertoires in cytomegalovirus infection (dated 2019 in TCRdb). Notes on the research overall: Donor HLA type was relevant to the analysis, because carriage of CMV infection together with the matching HLA type was indicated by public TCR beta signatures.

This clonotype was detected many times. Its antigen is still unknown. Base qualities were left out, and no much larger clone turns up one base away. What the research found in general, with its limitations: Cumulative frequency of public TCR beta family members discriminated carriers of CMV infection plus the relevant HLA type in this cohort and an independent approximately 370-donor cohort. In the ex vivo response, HLA-C-restricted CMV-specific TCR beta clonotypes were dominant, and in two of eight donors the single most frequent clonotype came from this HLA-C-restricted group.

Sequencing instrument: Illumina HiSeq 1500. In-frame beta chains were kept once TCRdb had trimmed the public reads at Q25 with fastp and called clones with MiXCR. All rows with the same CDR3 protein become a single entry with the most common DNA and genes. The sample data list around 260,000 distinct CDR3 sequences, and approximately 9% of these were observed just once. In total, the top ten clones hold approximately 16% of the sample. Trimming removed 6 bases from V and 2 bases from J; the gene matches leave 9 bases unexplained. The CDR3 measures 16 amino acids from cysteine to phenylalanine. The CDR3 DNA has 48 bases and is translated from base 1. From the germline V gene, CDR1 is SGHTA and CDR2 is FQGNSA.

Sequenced: PBMCs. This chain joins TRBV7-2 to TRBJ2-7; 11 nucleotides in the junction match TRBD2. This TCR derives from a human donor in good health (CMV status not recorded). Some clones in this sample may be carry-over from other donors' samples. The CDR3 region has the sequence CASRPGTSGPAYEQYF. The DNA sequence reads TGTGCCAGCAGACCCGGGACTAGCGGCCCTGCCTACGAGCAGTACTTC.